The TCR beta chain under discussion was sequenced for a study of T cells in Graves' hyperthyroidism and ophthalmopathy. Study-wide points: Ophthalmopathy was distinguished from stable hyperthyroidism by 13 V-J signatures.

RNA transcripts provided the source from which TCR beta CDR3 regions were amplified. HTBI primers were the set used in a first-round RT-PCR of the TCR CDR3. TCRdb reanalysed the multiplex PCR reads using MiXCR and keeps one entry per CDR3 protein. The data hold approximately 640,000 distinct CDR3 sequences, with 15% to 20% observed a single time. This clonotype appeared many times. Antigen: not known. This CDR3 region has 18 residues. Germline lookup yields CDR1 KGHSH and CDR2 LQKENI. Deletions cut 1 base from V and 3 bases from J, with 18 bases between. Patients aged 18 to 65 had newly diagnosed hyperthyroidism that had lasted under 2 months.

Sequencing was carried out using blood. The chain links TRBV18 to TRBJ1-4; D unresolved. This TCR came from a man aged 50 or older with Graves' hyperthyroidism. The CDR3 DNA is TGTGCCAGCTCACCACAGGGCCCAATCGCAGGACCTAATGAAAAACTGTTTTTT. Its protein product is CASSPQGPIAGPNEKLFF.